This T cell receptor (beta chain) was sequenced for a study of neurological immune-mediated disorders. Per germline, CDR1 SGHRS and CDR2 YFSETQ. The CDR3 runs 13 residues. V was clipped by 4 bases and J by 5 bases; unmatched bases: 5. This clonotype was counted many times. One entry per CDR3 protein, called by TCRdb with MiXCR from the 5' RACE reads. The repertoire has tens of thousands of distinct CDR3 sequences, around 5.2% of them found once; the top ten carry around 3.5%. This clonotype originated in a woman between 50 and 59 years old with multiple sclerosis. The chain links TRBV5-1 to TRBJ1-1; 7 bases align to TRBD1. Sequenced: PBMCs. CDR3 coding DNA: TGCGCCAGCAGCACTGACAGGGTAACTGAAGCTTTCTTT. Amino acids: CASSTDRVTEAFF.